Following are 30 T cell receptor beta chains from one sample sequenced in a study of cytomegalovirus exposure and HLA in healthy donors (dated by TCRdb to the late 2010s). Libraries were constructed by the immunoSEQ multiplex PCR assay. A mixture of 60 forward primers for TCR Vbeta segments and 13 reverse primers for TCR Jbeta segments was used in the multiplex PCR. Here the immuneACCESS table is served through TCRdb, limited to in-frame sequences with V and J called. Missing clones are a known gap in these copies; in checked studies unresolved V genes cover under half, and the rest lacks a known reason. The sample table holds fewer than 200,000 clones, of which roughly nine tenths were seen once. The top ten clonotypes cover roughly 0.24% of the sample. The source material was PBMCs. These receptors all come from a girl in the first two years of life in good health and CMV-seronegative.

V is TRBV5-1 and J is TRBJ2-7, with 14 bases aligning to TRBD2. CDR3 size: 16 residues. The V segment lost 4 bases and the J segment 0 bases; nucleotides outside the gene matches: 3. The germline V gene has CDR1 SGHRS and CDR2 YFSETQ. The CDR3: CASSRTSGRSSYEQYF. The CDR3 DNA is TGCGCCAGCAGCCGGACTAGCGGGAGGAGCTCCTACGAGCAGTACTTC. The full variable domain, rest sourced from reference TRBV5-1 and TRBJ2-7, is KAGVTQTPRYLIKTRGQQVTLSCSPISGHRSVSWYQQTPGQGLQFLFEYFSETQRNKGNFPGRFSGRQFSNSRSEMNVSTLELGDSALYLCASSRTSGRSSYEQYFGPGTRLTVT.

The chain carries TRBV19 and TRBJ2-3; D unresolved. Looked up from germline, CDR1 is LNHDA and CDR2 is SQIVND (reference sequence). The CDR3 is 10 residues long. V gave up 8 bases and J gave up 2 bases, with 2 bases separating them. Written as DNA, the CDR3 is TGTGCCAGTCACACAGATACGCAGTATTTT. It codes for CASHTDTQYF.

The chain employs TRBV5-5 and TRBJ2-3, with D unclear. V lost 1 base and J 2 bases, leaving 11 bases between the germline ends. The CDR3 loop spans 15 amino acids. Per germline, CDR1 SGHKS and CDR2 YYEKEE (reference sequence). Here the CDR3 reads CASSLYAPVTDTQYF. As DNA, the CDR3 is TGTGCCAGCAGCTTGTATGCGCCTGTCACAGATACGCAGTATTTT. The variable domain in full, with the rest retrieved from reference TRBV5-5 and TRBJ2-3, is DAGVTQSPTHLIKTRGQQVTLRCSPISGHKSVSWYQQVLGQGPQFIFQYYEKEERGRGNFPDRFSARQFPNYSSELNVNALLLGDSALYLCASSLYAPVTDTQYFGPGTRLTVL.

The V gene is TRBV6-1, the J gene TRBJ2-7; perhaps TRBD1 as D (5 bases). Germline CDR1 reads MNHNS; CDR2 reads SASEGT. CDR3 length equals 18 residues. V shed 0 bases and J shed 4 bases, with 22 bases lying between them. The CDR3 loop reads CASSEALTGEDWAYEQYF. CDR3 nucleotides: TGTGCCAGCAGTGAAGCCCTCACAGGTGAAGACTGGGCTTACGAGCAGTACTTC.

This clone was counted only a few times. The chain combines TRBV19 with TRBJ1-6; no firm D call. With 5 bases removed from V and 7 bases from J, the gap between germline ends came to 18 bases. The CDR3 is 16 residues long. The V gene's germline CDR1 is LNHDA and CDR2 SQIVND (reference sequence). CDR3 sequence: CASSSSSLLENSPLHF. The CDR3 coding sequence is TGTGCCAGTAGTTCTAGTAGCTTACTGGAGAATTCACCCCTCCACTTT.

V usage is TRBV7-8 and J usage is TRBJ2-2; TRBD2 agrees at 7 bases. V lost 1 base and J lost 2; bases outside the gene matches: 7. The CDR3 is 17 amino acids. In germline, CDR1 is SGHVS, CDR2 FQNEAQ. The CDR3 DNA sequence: TGTGCCAGCAGCTTAGTACGGGAGGCGGTAAACACCGGGGAGCTGTTTTTT. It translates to CASSLVREAVNTGELFF.

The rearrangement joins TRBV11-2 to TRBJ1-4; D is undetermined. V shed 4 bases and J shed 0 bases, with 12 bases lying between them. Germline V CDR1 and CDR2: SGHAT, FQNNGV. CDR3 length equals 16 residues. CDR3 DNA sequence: TGTGCCAGCAGCTCAGGTCAAATTGCAACTAATGAAAAACTGTTTTTT. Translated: CASSSGQIATNEKLFF.

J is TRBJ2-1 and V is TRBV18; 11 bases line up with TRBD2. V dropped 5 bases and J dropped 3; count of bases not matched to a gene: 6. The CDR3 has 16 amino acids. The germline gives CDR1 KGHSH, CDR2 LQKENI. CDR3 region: CASSWLAGGGYNEQFF. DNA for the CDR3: TGTGCCAGCTCATGGCTAGCGGGGGGTGGCTACAATGAGCAGTTCTTC. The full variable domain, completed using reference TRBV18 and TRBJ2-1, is NAGVMQNPRHLVRRRGQEARLRCSPMKGHSHVYWYRQLPEEGLKFMVYLQKENIIDESGMPKERFSAEFPKEGPSILRIQQVVRGDSAAYFCASSWLAGGGYNEQFFGPGTRLTVL.

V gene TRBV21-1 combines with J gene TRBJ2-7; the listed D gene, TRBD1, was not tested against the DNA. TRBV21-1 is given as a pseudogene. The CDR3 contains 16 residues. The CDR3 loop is CASSNNAGDEPYEQYF. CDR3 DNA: TGTGCCAGCAGCAACAATGCAGGGGACGAGCCCTACGAGCAGTACTTC.

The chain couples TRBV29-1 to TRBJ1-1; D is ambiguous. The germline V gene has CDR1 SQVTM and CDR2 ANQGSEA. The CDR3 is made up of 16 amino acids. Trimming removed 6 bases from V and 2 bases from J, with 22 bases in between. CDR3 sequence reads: CSVADASLGLNTEAFF. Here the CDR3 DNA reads TGCAGCGTGGCTGATGCCTCGTTGGGCCTAAACACTGAAGCTTTCTTT. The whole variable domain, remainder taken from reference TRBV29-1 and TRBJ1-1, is SAVISQKPSRDICQRGTSLTIQCQVDSQVTMMFWYRQQPGQSLTLIATANQGSEATYESGFVIDKFPISRPNLTFSTLTVSNMSPEDSSIYLCSVADASLGLNTEAFFGQGTRLTVV.

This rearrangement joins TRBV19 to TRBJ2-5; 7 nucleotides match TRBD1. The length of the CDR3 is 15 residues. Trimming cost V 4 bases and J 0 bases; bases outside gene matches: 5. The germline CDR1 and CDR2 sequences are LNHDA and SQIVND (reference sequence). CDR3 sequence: CASSTDREYQETQYF. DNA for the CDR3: TGTGCCAGTAGTACCGACAGGGAGTACCAAGAGACCCAGTACTTC.

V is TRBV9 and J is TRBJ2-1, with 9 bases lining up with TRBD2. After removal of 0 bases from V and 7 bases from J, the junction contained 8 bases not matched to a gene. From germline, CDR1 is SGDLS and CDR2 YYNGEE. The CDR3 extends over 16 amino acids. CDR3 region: CASSVAQRGVWNEQFF. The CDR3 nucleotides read TGTGCCAGCAGCGTAGCCCAGCGGGGGGTTTGGAATGAGCAGTTCTTC.

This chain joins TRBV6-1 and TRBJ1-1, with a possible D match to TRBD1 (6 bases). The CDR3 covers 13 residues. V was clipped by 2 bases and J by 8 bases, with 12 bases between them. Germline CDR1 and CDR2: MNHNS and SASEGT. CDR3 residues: CASSELGGGEAFF. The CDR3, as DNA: TGTGCCAGCAGTGAACTTGGGGGCGGGGAAGCTTTCTTT.

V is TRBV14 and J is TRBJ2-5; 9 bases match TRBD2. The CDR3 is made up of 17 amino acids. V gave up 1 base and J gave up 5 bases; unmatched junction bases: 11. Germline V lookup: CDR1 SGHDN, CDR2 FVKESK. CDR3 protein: CASSQGVTAGGPETQYF. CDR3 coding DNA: TGTGCCAGCAGCCAAGGTGTTACGGCGGGGGGGCCCGAGACCCAGTACTTC.

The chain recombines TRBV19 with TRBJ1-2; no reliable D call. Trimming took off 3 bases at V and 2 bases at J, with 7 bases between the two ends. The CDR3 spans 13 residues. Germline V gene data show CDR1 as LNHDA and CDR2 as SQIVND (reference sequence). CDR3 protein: CASSITGNYGYTF. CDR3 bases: TGTGCCAGTAGTATCACGGGAAACTATGGCTACACCTTC.

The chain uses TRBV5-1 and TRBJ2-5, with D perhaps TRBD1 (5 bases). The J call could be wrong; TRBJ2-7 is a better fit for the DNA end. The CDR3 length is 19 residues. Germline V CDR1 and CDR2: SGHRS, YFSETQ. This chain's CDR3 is CASSLDMGQGRAYHYEQYF. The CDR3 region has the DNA TGCGCCAGCAGCTTGGATATGGGGCAGGGAAGGGCCTACCACTACGAGCAGTACTTC.

The CDR3 loop reads CASTAGTGSYNEQFF. CDR3 DNA sequence: TGCGCCAGCACCGCCGGGACAGGCTCCTACAATGAGCAGTTCTTC. V gene TRBV10-2 combines with J gene TRBJ2-1, with 8 bases identical to TRBD1. The CDR3 consists of 15 residues. CDR1 WSHSY and CDR2 SAAADI come from the germline V gene. After removal of 7 bases from V and 0 bases from J, the junction contained 5 bases not matched to a gene.

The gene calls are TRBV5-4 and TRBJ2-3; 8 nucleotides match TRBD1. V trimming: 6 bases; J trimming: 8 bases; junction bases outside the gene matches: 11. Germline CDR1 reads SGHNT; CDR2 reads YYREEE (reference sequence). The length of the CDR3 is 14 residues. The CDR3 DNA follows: TGTGCCAGCACCTCCGACAGGGGTCAAAGTACGCAGTATTTT. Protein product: CASTSDRGQSTQYF.

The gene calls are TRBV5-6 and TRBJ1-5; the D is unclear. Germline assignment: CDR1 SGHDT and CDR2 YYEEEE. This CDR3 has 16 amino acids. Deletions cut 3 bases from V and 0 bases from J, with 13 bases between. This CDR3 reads CASSSGGSHSNQPQHF. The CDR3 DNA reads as TGTGCCAGCAGCTCCGGTGGTTCCCATAGCAATCAGCCCCAGCATTTT. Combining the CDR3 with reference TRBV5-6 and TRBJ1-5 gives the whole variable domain DAGVTQSPTHLIKTRGQQVTLRCSPKSGHDTVSWYQQALGQGPQFIFQYYEEEERQRGNFPDRFSGHQFPNYSSELNVNALLLGDSALYLCASSSGGSHSNQPQHFGDGTRLSIL.

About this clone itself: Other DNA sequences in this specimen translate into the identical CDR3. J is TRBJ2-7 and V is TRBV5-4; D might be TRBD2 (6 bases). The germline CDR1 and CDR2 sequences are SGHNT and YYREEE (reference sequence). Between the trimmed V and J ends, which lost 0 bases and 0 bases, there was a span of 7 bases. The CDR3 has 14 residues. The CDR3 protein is CASSLVGSSYEQYF. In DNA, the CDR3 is TGTGCCAGCAGCTTGGTCGGGAGCTCCTACGAGCAGTACTTC.

The CDR3 DNA sequence: TGTGCCACCAGCAGAGATGGGGTGGGGGGGGTGGAGTACTTC. Translated: CATSRDGVGGVEYF. This chain links TRBV15 with TRBJ2-7; 7 bases map to TRBD2. The V gene's germline CDR1 is LNHNV and CDR2 YYDKDF (reference sequence). J lost 11 bases, V lost 0 bases, and 10 bases had no gene match. The CDR3 length is 14 residues. Based on the CDR3 plus reference TRBV15 and TRBJ2-7, the full variable domain is DAMVIQNPRYQVTQFGKPVTLSCSQTLNHNVMYWYQQKSSQAPKLLFHYYDKDFNNEADTPDNFQSRRPNTSFCFLDIRSPGLGDTAMYLCATSRDGVGGVEYFGPGTRLTVT.

Here the CDR3 DNA reads TGTGCCAGCAGCGTCGGGACTAGCAAGTACAATGAGCAGTTCTTC. This encodes CASSVGTSKYNEQFF. The V call is TRBV9, the J call TRBJ2-1, with 9 bases lining up with TRBD2. V lost 2 bases to trimming and J lost 4 bases; unmatched junction nucleotides: 4. CDR1 and CDR2 from the germline V gene are SGDLS and YYNGEE. The CDR3 extends over 15 amino acids.

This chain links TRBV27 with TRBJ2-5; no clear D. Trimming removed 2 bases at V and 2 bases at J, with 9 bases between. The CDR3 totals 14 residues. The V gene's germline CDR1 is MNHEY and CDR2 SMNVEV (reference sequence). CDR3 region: CASSLTRVQETQYF. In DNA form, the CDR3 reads TGTGCCAGCAGTTTAACTCGGGTACAAGAGACCCAGTACTTC.

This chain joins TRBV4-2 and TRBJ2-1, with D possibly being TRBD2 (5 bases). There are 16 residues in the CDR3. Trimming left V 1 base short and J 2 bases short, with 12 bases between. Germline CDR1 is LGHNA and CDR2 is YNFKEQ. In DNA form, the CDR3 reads TGTGCCAGCAGCCAAGGGACTGGACTGGCCTACAATGAGCAGTTCTTC. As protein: CASSQGTGLAYNEQFF.

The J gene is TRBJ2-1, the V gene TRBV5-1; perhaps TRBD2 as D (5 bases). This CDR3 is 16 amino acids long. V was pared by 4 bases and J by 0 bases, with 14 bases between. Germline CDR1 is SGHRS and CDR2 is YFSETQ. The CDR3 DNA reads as TGCGCCAGCAGCCATGGACTTACGAGCTCCTACAATGAGCAGTTCTTC. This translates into CASSHGLTSSYNEQFF.

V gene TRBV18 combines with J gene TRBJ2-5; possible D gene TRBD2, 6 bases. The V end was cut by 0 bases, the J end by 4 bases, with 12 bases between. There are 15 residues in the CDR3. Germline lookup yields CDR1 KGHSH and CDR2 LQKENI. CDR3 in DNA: TGTGCCAGCTCACCACCTTCGGAGGGCGGAGAGACCCAGTACTTC. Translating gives CASSPPSEGGETQYF.

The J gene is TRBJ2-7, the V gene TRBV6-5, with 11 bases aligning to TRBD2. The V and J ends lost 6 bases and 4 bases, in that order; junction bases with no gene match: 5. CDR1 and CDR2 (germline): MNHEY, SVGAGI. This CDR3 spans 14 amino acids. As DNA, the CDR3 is TGTGCCAGCAGCTCTAGCGGGAGGAGTTACGAGCAGTACTTC. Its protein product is CASSSSGRSYEQYF.

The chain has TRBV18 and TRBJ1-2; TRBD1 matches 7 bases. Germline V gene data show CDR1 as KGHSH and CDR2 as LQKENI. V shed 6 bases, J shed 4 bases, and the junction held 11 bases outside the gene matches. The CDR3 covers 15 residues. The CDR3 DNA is TGTGCCAGCTCTCCAGGACAGGAGAAGGCCTATGGCTACACCTTC. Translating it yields CASSPGQEKAYGYTF.

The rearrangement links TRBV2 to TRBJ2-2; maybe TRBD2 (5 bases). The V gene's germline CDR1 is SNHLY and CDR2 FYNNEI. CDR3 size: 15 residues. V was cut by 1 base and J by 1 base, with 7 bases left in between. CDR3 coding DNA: TGTGCCAGCAGTGAAGTCGAGGGGAACACCGGGGAGCTGTTTTTT. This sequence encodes CASSEVEGNTGELFF. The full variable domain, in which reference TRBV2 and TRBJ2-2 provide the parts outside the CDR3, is EPEVTQTPSHQVTQMGQEVILRCVPISNHLYFYWYRQILGQKVEFLVSFYNNEISEKSEIFDDQFSVERPDGSNFTLKIRSTKLEDSAMYFCASSEVEGNTGELFFGEGSRLTVL.

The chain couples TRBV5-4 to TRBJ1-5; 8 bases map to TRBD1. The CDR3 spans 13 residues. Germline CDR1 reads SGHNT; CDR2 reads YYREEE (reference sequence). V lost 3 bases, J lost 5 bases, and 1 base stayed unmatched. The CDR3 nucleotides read TGTGCCAGCAGCTCGGACAGGGATCAGCCCCAGCATTTT. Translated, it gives CASSSDRDQPQHF.